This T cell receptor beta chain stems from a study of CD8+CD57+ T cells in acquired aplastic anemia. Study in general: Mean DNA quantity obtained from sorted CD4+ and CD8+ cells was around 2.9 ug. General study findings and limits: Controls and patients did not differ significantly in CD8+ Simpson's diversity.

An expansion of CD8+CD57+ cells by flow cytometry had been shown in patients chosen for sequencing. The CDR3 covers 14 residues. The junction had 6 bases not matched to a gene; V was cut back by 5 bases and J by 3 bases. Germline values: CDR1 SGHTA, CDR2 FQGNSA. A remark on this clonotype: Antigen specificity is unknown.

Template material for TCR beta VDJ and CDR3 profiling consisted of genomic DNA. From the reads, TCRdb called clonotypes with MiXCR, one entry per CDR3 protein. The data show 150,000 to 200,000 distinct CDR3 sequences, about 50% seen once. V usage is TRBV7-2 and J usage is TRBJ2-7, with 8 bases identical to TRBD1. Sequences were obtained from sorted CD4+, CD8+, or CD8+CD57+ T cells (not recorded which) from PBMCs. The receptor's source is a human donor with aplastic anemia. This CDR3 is CASSPGQAVYEQYF. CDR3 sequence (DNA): TGTGCCAGCAGCCCGGGACAGGCAGTCTACGAGCAGTACTTC.